This TCR beta chain was recorded in a study of shared clonotypes between healthy human individuals. Repertoires were generated with immunoSEQ multiplex PCR, while TCRdb's copy carries only in-frame clones and drops some. Of approximately 100,000 clones in the sample, less than 75% were seen once. This clone was found a few times. The germline gives CDR1 WNHNN, CDR2 SYGVQD (reference sequence). V lost 0 bases to trimming and J lost 7 bases; unmatched junction nucleotides: 9. The CDR3 extends over 15 amino acids. This sequence joins TRBV10-1 and TRBJ2-7, with 7 bases fitting TRBD2. Specimen: memory CD8+ T cells sorted from blood. Indicated subset: CD45RO+ cells pooled with CCR7-negative TemRA cells. The sequence came from a woman in her twenties or thirties in good health. The CDR3 coding sequence is TGCGCCAGCAGTGAGTCGGGCGGGGACTACGTGGAGCAGTACTTC. Its protein is CASSESGGDYVEQYF.